This TCR beta chain stems from a study of blood T cell repertoires in COVID-19. Background on the study: T cells, B-cell-depleted T cells, or PBMCs supplied cDNA or gDNA.

Original processing methods: Scientists estimated how many nucleated cells there were by amplifying reference gene primers. Libraries were prepared by immunoSEQ multiplex PCR; TCRdb keeps only in-frame clonotypes and omits some of them. The D gene and trimming were derived from the DNA, and the V and J assignments and clone size from that table. The table shows 75,000 to 85,000 clones, with around 80% occurring only once. J lost 6 bases, V lost 4 bases, and 6 bases had no gene match. Germline V gene sequence: CDR1 SGHRS, CDR2 YFSETQ. This CDR3 is built from 14 residues. Sample: peripheral blood. This chain connects TRBV5-1 to TRBJ2-4; 8 positions match TRBD1. The receptor's source is a human donor in a cohort sampled during active COVID-19. CDR3 DNA: TGCGCCAGCAGCCCGGACAGGGACACAAACATTCAGTACTTC. This gives the protein CASSPDRDTNIQYF.